This TCR beta chain was retrieved from a study of CD8+ T cells in alopecia areata. Study summary: Tofacitinib was taken orally by treated patients, and the dose was 5 to 10 mg twice daily.

Deletions cut 2 bases from V and 0 bases from J, with 5 bases between. This CDR3 is built from 15 residues. Per the germline V gene, CDR1 is ENHRY and CDR2 is SYGVKD. Extracted RNA was reverse transcribed into cDNA, the sequencing template. Clones were read by immunoSEQ multiplex PCR, and TCRdb kept only the in-frame ones, dropping some. The sample lists over 150,000 clones; approximately 62% were seen once. A note on this clone: Its antigen is still unknown.

Study-wide points: Researchers report lesional scalp, most notably alopecia totalis/universalis, outstripped normal scalp in clonality.

V and J are TRBV10-3 and TRBJ2-6, with D hard to call. This TCR derives from a human donor with alopecia areata. The starting material was CD4+ T cells sorted from blood, obtained at week 0. The CDR3 DNA reads TGTGCCATCAGTGAGGGTTCCTCTGGGGCCAACGTCCTGACTTTC. It is translated as CAISEGSSGANVLTF.